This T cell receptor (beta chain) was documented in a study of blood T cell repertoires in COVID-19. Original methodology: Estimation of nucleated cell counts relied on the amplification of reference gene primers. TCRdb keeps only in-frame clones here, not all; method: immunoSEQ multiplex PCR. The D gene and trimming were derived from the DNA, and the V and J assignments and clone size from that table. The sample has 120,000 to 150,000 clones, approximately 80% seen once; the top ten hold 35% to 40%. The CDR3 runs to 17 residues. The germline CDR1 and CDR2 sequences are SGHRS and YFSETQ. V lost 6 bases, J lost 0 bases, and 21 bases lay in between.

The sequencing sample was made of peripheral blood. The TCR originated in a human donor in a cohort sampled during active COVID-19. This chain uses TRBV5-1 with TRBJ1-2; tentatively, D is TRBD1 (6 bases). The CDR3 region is CASIRGGARAANYGYTF. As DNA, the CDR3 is TGCGCCAGCATCCGGGGGGGCGCCCGGGCAGCTAACTATGGCTACACCTTC.